These 25 T cell receptor beta chains were all obtained from the same sample, sequenced in a study of CD8 T cells in ankylosing spondylitis. Study results and caveats: One TCR beta motif, made up of under ten highly homologous variants, appeared characteristic of ankylosing spondylitis blood.

TCRdb re-called the 5' RACE reads through MiXCR, storing one row per CDR3 protein. This sample carries some 220,000 distinct CDR3 sequences, about 7% of them seen once, and the ten largest clones take approximately 15%. The antigens for these receptors are not known. The sample consisted of blood, either unsorted or a sorted T cell fraction (not recorded which). The receptors were sampled from a male donor with ankylosing spondylitis.

Ten or more counts support this clonotype. V usage is TRBV6-5 and J usage is TRBJ2-7, with a possible D match to TRBD1 (6 bases). The CDR3 length is 15 residues. The V and J ends lost 0 bases and 2 bases respectively, with 11 bases between them. Germline V gives CDR1 MNHEY, CDR2 SVGAGI. CDR3 DNA: TGTGCCAGCAGTTACTCGATGACAGGCACCTACGAGCAGTACTTC. Translating gives CASSYSMTGTYEQYF.

V and J are TRBV30 and TRBJ2-1, with D possibly being TRBD1 or TRBD2 (5 bases each). CDR1 is GTSNPN and CDR2 is SVGIG in the germline V gene (reference sequence). Trimming stripped 1 base from V and 7 bases from J, with 14 bases between. The CDR3 runs to 14 residues. The CDR3 spells CAWSAGLWGNEQFF. The CDR3, as DNA: TGTGCCTGGAGTGCGGGGCTATGGGGGAATGAGCAGTTCTTC.

This chain uses TRBV28 with TRBJ2-7; D is uncertain. CDR3 length equals 14 residues. Trimming removed 3 bases from V and 0 bases from J, with 9 bases in between. From germline, CDR1 is MDHEN and CDR2 SYDVKM. CDR3 residues: CASSFDRSSYEQYF. The CDR3 DNA is TGTGCCAGCAGTTTTGACCGTAGCTCCTACGAGCAGTACTTC.

The chain carries TRBV2 and TRBJ2-5; D uncertain. The CDR3 is 13 amino acids. Germline lookup yields CDR1 SNHLY and CDR2 FYNNEI. Trimming removed 5 bases from V and 4 bases from J, with 11 bases in between. The CDR3 region is CASSSAWRETQYF. DNA of the CDR3: TGTGCCAGCAGTTCCGCTTGGCGAGAGACCCAGTACTTC.

This chain links TRBV20-1 with TRBJ2-3; D is possibly TRBD1 (6 bases). CDR1 and CDR2 from the germline V gene are DFQATT and SNEGSKA (reference sequence). This CDR3 region has 15 residues. Between the trimmed V and J ends, which lost 0 bases and 4 bases, there was a span of 14 bases. CDR3 coding DNA: TGCAGTGCTAGAGATTATACAGGGCTCCCAGATACGCAGTATTTT. This gives the protein CSARDYTGLPDTQYF.

Many counts were recorded for this clonotype. The chain joins TRBV27 to TRBJ1-5, with 8 bases identical to TRBD1. Trimming cost V 3 bases and J 5 bases; bases outside gene matches: 9. The CDR3 spans 16 residues. Germline CDR1 MNHEY, CDR2 SMNVEV (reference sequence). CDR3 in DNA: TGTGCCAGCAGTTTCACAGGGGGGGCATCGGATCAGCCCCAGCATTTT. Translated, it gives CASSFTGGASDQPQHF.

This rearrangement joins TRBV10-3 to TRBJ2-1, with D unclear. The length of the CDR3 is 16 residues. Germline V lookup: CDR1 ENHRY, CDR2 SYGVKD. V shed 0 bases and J shed 2 bases, with 11 bases lying between them. CDR3 loop: CAISESEASPYNEQFF. CDR3 sequence (DNA): TGTGCCATCAGTGAGTCGGAAGCAAGTCCCTACAATGAGCAGTTCTTC.

This clonotype has ten or more counts. The V gene is TRBV7-9, the J gene TRBJ2-5; D uncertain. V was trimmed by 8 bases and J by 0 bases, leaving 16 bases between them. From germline, CDR1 is SEHNR and CDR2 FQNEAQ (reference sequence). The CDR3 contains 15 residues. In DNA form, the CDR3 reads TGTGCCAGCCACAGCTTAATTACTAACCAAGAGACCCAGTACTTC. It specifies CASHSLITNQETQYF.

The chain recombines TRBV13 with TRBJ2-2, with 11 bases lining up with TRBD2. Unmatched junction bases numbered 11, after V lost 4 bases and J lost 1 base. Per the germline V gene, CDR1 is PRHDT and CDR2 is FYEKMQ (reference sequence). The CDR3 extends over 19 amino acids. The CDR3 DNA sequence: TGTGCCAGCAGCTCTAGTAGGGGACTAGCGGCCCTGAACACCGGGGAGCTGTTTTTT. Protein product: CASSSSRGLAALNTGELFF.

This clonotype was detected many times. The rearrangement uses TRBV10-3 and TRBJ1-6, with D uncertain. The V end was cut by 2 bases, the J end by 7 bases, with 15 bases between. Germline CDR1 and CDR2: ENHRY and SYGVKD. This CDR3 has 16 amino acids. The CDR3 spells CAISEALHLGNSPLHF. The CDR3 DNA follows: TGTGCCATCAGTGAGGCCCTCCACCTGGGGAATTCACCCCTCCACTTT.

In its sample, this clonotype was seen many times. The J gene is TRBJ2-7, the V gene TRBV4-3, with D possibly TRBD1 on 5 matching bases. Germline lookup yields CDR1 LGHNA and CDR2 YSLEER. The V gene lost 1 base and the J gene lost 0 bases, with 10 bases spanning the gap. CDR3 size: 15 residues. The CDR3 here is CASSQGQFSSYEQYF. The DNA for the CDR3 is TGCGCCAGCAGCCAAGGACAGTTCTCCTCCTACGAGCAGTACTTC.

This clonotype was recorded many times. The chain joins TRBV25-1 to TRBJ2-1; D is unclear. Germline CDR1 reads MGHDK; CDR2 reads SYGVNS. This CDR3 has 10 residues. Between the trimmed V and J ends, which lost 4 bases and 8 bases, there was a span of 3 bases. CDR3 in DNA: TGTGCCAGCAGTGGTTATGAGCAGTTCTTC. Its translation is CASSGYEQFF.

This clonotype was seen at least ten times. The chain combines TRBV20-1 with TRBJ2-7; either TRBD1 or TRBD2 may supply D (5 bases each). This CDR3 has 13 amino acids. The ends were cut back, 6 bases at V and 0 bases at J, with 12 bases in the middle. The V gene's germline CDR1 is DFQATT and CDR2 SNEGSKA (reference sequence). The CDR3 DNA is TGCAGTGCACCGGGACCGAGCTCCTACGAGCAGTACTTC. Translating gives CSAPGPSSYEQYF.

This clonotype was seen ten or more times. The gene calls are TRBV9 and TRBJ2-2, with D perhaps TRBD1 (6 bases). Trimming cost V 0 bases and J 4 bases, with 10 bases left between them. Germline V gene data show CDR1 as SGDLS and CDR2 as YYNGEE. This CDR3 contains 15 residues. CDR3 bases: TGTGCCAGCAGCGTAGGAGGGGGTCCCACCGGGGAGCTGTTTTTT. Amino acids: CASSVGGGPTGELFF.

At least ten counts were recorded for this clonotype. V gene TRBV27 combines with J gene TRBJ2-7; TRBD1 agrees at 7 bases. CDR1 and CDR2 (germline): MNHEY, SMNVEV (reference sequence). The junction had 5 bases not matched to a gene; V was cut back by 1 base and J by 2 bases. The length of the CDR3 is 15 residues. CDR3 nucleotides: TGTGCCAGCAGTTTATTAGGGGGCGAGACCTACGAGCAGTACTTC. Translated, it gives CASSLLGGETYEQYF.

Ten or more counts support this clonotype. The V and J genes are TRBV11-2 and TRBJ2-4; unclear D gene. CDR3 length: 18 residues. Germline CDR1 is SGHAT and CDR2 is FQNNGV. The germline V and J ends were trimmed by 5 bases and 3 bases, with 23 bases remaining between them. Here the CDR3 reads CASSPQRSGLPGKNIQYF. DNA of the CDR3: TGTGCCAGCAGCCCCCAGAGGTCGGGTCTACCTGGCAAAAACATTCAGTACTTC.

This clonotype was picked up many times. This chain links TRBV5-1 with TRBJ1-1; D unresolved. Per the germline V gene, CDR1 is SGHRS and CDR2 is YFSETQ. V shed 1 base and J shed 3 bases, with 10 bases lying between them. The CDR3 is 14 residues long. The CDR3 DNA sequence: TGCGCCAGCAGCTTGAGAGGGCAATACACTGAAGCTTTCTTT. Its protein is CASSLRGQYTEAFF.

This clonotype was picked up many times. V gene TRBV27 combines with J gene TRBJ1-2; 9 positions match TRBD1. Germline V gene data show CDR1 as MNHEY and CDR2 as SMNVEV (reference sequence). V trimming: 5 bases; J trimming: 7 bases; junction bases outside the gene matches: 11. The CDR3 is 15 amino acids. CDR3 residues: CASSTNRQGDTGYTF. Here the CDR3 DNA reads TGTGCCAGCAGTACCAATCGACAGGGGGACACTGGCTACACCTTC.

This clonotype was recorded at least ten times. The chain has TRBV12-3 or TRBV12-4 and TRBJ1-1; maybe TRBD1 (5 bases). V lost 8 bases and J lost 3, with 16 bases in between. The CDR3 runs 14 residues. The chain's CDR3 is CASLGRDEDTEAFF. Written as DNA, the CDR3 is TGTGCCAGCCTGGGGCGGGACGAGGACACTGAAGCTTTCTTT.

V usage is TRBV4-2 and J usage is TRBJ2-7; TRBD2 aligns across 9 bases. CDR1 is LGHNA and CDR2 is YNFKEQ in the germline V gene. The V gene end was trimmed by 0 bases and the J gene end by 2 bases; junction bases not matched to a gene: 5. The CDR3 sequence is 16 residues long. The CDR3 nucleotides read TGTGCCAGCAGCCAAGAAGGGCTAGCGGGAACCTACGAGCAGTACTTC. Its translation is CASSQEGLAGTYEQYF.

The chain joins TRBV6-2 or TRBV6-3 to TRBJ2-7, with 8 bases aligning to TRBD1. Germline V lookup: CDR1 MNHEY, CDR2 SVGEGT. With V trimmed by 6 bases and J by 4 bases, 5 bases remained unmatched. The CDR3 is 13 residues long. The CDR3 sequence is CASRPTGDYEQYF. In nucleotides, the CDR3 is TGTGCCAGCAGACCGACAGGGGATTACGAGCAGTACTTC.

The sample holds many counts of this clonotype. V and J are TRBV10-3 and TRBJ2-5; 11 positions agree with TRBD2. The CDR3 has 17 amino acids. The germline CDR1 and CDR2 sequences are ENHRY and SYGVKD. Trimming removed 4 bases from V and 6 bases from J; junction bases left unmatched: 13. Here the CDR3 reads CAISVTILAGGPKTQYF. In DNA form, the CDR3 reads TGTGCCATCAGTGTAACGATTCTAGCGGGAGGTCCGAAGACCCAGTACTTC.

This clonotype was observed a few times. J is TRBJ2-1 and V is TRBV27; D is ambiguous. The length of the CDR3 is 14 residues. Germline lookup yields CDR1 MNHEY and CDR2 SMNVEV (reference sequence). V lost 7 bases, J lost 0 bases, and 10 bases lay in between. CDR3 amino acids: CASNFVSSYNEQFF. The CDR3 bases are TGTGCCAGCAATTTTGTGAGCTCCTACAATGAGCAGTTCTTC.

The gene calls are TRBV11-2 and TRBJ2-1; 7 positions agree with TRBD2. The CDR3 length is 17 residues. The ends lost 1 base at V and 7 bases at J; junction bases unmatched: 13. Germline assignment: CDR1 SGHAT and CDR2 FQNNGV. CDR3 residues: CASSLGLSGGGPNEQFF. As DNA, the CDR3 is TGTGCCAGCAGCTTAGGCCTCTCCGGGGGAGGGCCTAATGAGCAGTTCTTC.

This clonotype was picked up many times. The rearrangement joins TRBV6-1 to TRBJ2-3, with 12 bases matching TRBD2. The V segment lost 6 bases and the J segment 6 bases; nucleotides outside the gene matches: 7. The CDR3 consists of 15 residues. Germline V gene sequence: CDR1 MNHNS, CDR2 SASEGT. The DNA of the CDR3 is TGTGCCAGCAGCCCACTAGCGGGGGGTATGGATACGCAGTATTTT. This gives the protein CASSPLAGGMDTQYF.